This is a list of T cell receptor beta chains from one sample in a study of CD8+ T cells in alopecia areata. The protocol was immunoSEQ multiplex PCR, while the TCRdb copy is restricted to in-frame clones and leaves out a portion. The repertoire holds fewer than 2,000 clones, with approximately 80% as singletons. The sample consisted of skin, taken at approximately week 42, from a patient treated with tofacitinib. The receptors were gathered from a human donor with alopecia areata. The CDR3 runs from the conserved cysteine through the conserved F or W.

TRBV4-3	TRBJ1-1	CASSLTEDTEAFF
TRBV6-6	TRBJ2-1	CASRLTGQGGDEQFF
TRBV7-8	TRBJ1-6	CASSLAFVAGGDSPLHF
TRBV29-1	NA	CSVGLGSRSEQYF
TRBV2	TRBJ2-3	CASREQGPTNTQYF
TRBV6-5	TRBJ1-6	CASRQGGSPLHF
TRBV27	TRBJ1-1	CASSFNMNTEAFF
TRBV9	TRBJ2-1	CASSVEGKNNEQFF
TRBV7-2	TRBJ2-3	CASSLYSGGGQNTQYF
TRBV7-2	TRBJ1-1	CASSSAGTRVFF
TRBV2	TRBJ1-2	CASSVRDREGYGYTF
TRBV5-1	TRBJ2-7	CASSLAGTVAHEQYF
TRBV2	TRBJ1-1	CASVPGTKDTEAFF
TRBV30	TRBJ2-7	CAWSRSEAYEQYF
TRBV2	TRBJ2-1	CASSVGTGGPDEQFF
TRBV11-2	TRBJ1-1	CASSPGHYTEAFF
TRBV29-1	NA	CSVDGTSGGNSYEQYF
TRBV29-1	TRBJ1-2	CSVAQIDGYTF
TRBV5-1	NA	CASSLEQGYEQYF
TRBV7-6	TRBJ2-1	CASSTPGTRSYNEQFF
TRBV5-1	TRBJ2-3	CASSLAPDTQYF
TRBV9	TRBJ1-1	CASSPALGGLNTEAFF
TRBV9	TRBJ1-6	CASSGKPGPNSPLHF
TRBV29-1	NA	CSVEVYRDRVYEQYF
TRBV19	TRBJ2-6	CASSIQTSASGANVLTF
TRBV27	TRBJ1-2	CASSPDLRGAGGYTF
TRBV7-9	TRBJ2-7	CASSLDGTGGDEQYF
TRBV29-1	TRBJ2-1	CSVQGERRGSRLYNEQFF
TRBV19	TRBJ2-2	CASSITPHTGELFF
TRBV7-2	TRBJ1-3	CASSRDRNTIYF
TRBV6-5	TRBJ1-2	CASSYSNRALGYTF
TRBV5-1	TRBJ1-1	CASSGQGMNTEAFF
TRBV5-1	TRBJ2-7	CASRKGGHEQYF
TRBV29-1	TRBJ1-4	CSALEATNEKLFF
TRBV5-4	TRBJ2-2	CASSGEKSQGISATGELFF
TRBV5-4	TRBJ2-4	CASSRRDRSGNIQYF
TRBV2	TRBJ1-4	CASEPTDFNEKLFF
TRBV28	TRBJ1-1	CASSYPYGDRNTEAFF
TRBV10-1	TRBJ1-1	CASSKEGTEAFF
TRBV5-1	TRBJ2-1	CASSADTPYNEQFF
TRBV19	TRBJ2-3	CASRVAATLTDTQYF
TRBV19	TRBJ2-2	CASSTQGAGELFF
TRBV4-3	TRBJ2-3	CASSQADGFGTGATDTQYF
TRBV6-1	TRBJ2-2	CASSEASGGAGELFF
TRBV15	TRBJ2-3	CATSSWGGIGSDTQYF
TRBV15	TRBJ2-3	CATSRGLAGRDTQYF
TRBV28	TRBJ1-2	CASSFGSDNYGYTF
TRBV2	TRBJ1-5	CASSSDTNQPQHF
TRBV5-1	TRBJ1-1	CASSFGSMNTEAFF
TRBV6-1	TRBJ1-5	CASSWTGGIQPQHF
TRBV21-1	TRBJ1-1	CASSKDVGAEAFF
TRBV27	TRBJ2-1	CASSLSGQLNEQFF
TRBV15	TRBJ1-2	CATSREDLGLDRVEGYTF
TRBV7-9	TRBJ2-6	CASSPKLFEANVLTF